This T cell receptor (beta chain) was observed in a study of T-cell memory formation after mild COVID-19. This CDR3 is 16 amino acids long. V was pared by 3 bases and J by 1 base, with 14 bases between. Germline CDR1 is SGHNT and CDR2 is YENEEA. Using its own MiXCR run on the 5' RACE reads, TCRdb lists one record per CDR3 protein. The sample consists of 190,000 or so distinct CDR3 sequences, 27% of them appearing once. Sequencing used PBMCs or a T cell subset sorted from them (not recorded which). The rearrangement links TRBV11-3 to TRBJ2-3; perhaps TRBD2 as D (6 bases). This sequence was found in an adult woman who had mild COVID-19 (a few samples of this study predate the infection). Cell type and time point are not known. For the CDR3, the DNA is TGTGCCAGCAGCTTGAGGCGGGACCTGGGCACAGATACGCAGTATTTT. Amino acids: CASSLRRDLGTDTQYF.